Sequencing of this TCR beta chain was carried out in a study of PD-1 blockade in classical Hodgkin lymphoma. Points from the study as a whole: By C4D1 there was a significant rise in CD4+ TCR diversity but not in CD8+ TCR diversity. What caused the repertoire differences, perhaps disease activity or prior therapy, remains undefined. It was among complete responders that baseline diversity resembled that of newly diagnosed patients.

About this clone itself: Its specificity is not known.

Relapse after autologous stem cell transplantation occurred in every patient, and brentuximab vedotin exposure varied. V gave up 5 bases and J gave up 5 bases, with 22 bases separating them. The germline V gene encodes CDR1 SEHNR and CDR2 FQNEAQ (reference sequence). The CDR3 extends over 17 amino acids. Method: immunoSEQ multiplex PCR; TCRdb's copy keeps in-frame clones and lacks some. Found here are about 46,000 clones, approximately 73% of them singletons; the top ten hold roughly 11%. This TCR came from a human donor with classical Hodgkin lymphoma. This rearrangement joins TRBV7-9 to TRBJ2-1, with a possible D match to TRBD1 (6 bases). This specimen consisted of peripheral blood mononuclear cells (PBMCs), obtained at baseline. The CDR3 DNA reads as TGTGCCAGCAGCCCCGGCAGGGGAAGGGATAGAGACAATGAGCAGTTCTTC. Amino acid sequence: CASSPGRGRDRDNEQFF.